What follows describes a single TCR beta chain. Its specificity is not known. Germline V gene lookup returns CDR1 MNHNY and CDR2 SVGAGI (reference sequence). This CDR3 has 15 residues. There is no recorded DNA. The record originates from a study of synovial regulatory T cells in juvenile arthritis. Overall study: A few patients were therapy-naive; five to seven received methotrexate alone. Study-level findings and limits: CDR3 overlap with synovial Tregs was higher for iaTregs than other blood Tregs. Inflammation-associated Treg cells in blood had less TCR diversity than the remaining blood Treg cells.

Median disease duration was around seven years, range 0.2-19.1. Libraries were prepared by immunoSEQ multiplex PCR; TCRdb keeps only in-frame clonotypes and omits some of them. The table for this sample gives about 9,500 clones. The sequence derives from a donor aged 2-30 years with juvenile idiopathic arthritis. V and J are TRBV6-6 and TRBJ2-5; without DNA, the TCRdb call of TRBD1 cannot be checked. The sample consisted of Treg cells from blood. Subset: remaining (HLA-DR-negative) circulating blood Treg cells. The CDR3 region is CASSWLGGGQETQYF.